The clone carrying this TCR beta chain has a single count. What it recognizes is unknown. These data are taken from a study of long-term antiretroviral therapy in people with HIV. Notes on the study in general: Collection of the blood, which took place between about 2004 and 2018, possibly occurred under older ART regimens. Upon ART, diversity increased but remained lower than transplant donor controls.

Sequencing relied on immunoSEQ assay v3.0, run at survey level. The protocol was immunoSEQ multiplex PCR, while the TCRdb copy is restricted to in-frame clones and leaves out a portion. Of fewer than 25,000 clones in the sample, roughly 84% were seen once. The CDR3 consists of 15 residues. Trimming cost V 2 bases and J 2 bases, with 11 bases left between them. Germline V lookup: CDR1 SGHTA, CDR2 FQGTGA. The chain has TRBV7-3 and TRBJ2-3, with D perhaps TRBD2 (7 bases). The sequence came from a woman aged 45 to 65 with HIV. The specimen comprised unsorted PBMCs, sampled 1.9 years after starting antiretroviral therapy. The CDR3: CASSLWAGATDTQYF. CDR3 nucleotide sequence: TGTGCCAGCAGCTTATGGGCGGGGGCCACAGATACGCAGTATTTT.